What follows describes a single T cell receptor (beta chain). As yet, its antigen is unknown. The record originates from a study of shared clonotypes between healthy human individuals. Naive CD8 populations comprised CD45RO-negative cells positively selected for CCR7, excluding terminally differentiated effector memory CD45RA+ cells. This CDR3 comprises 16 residues. The V gene's germline CDR1 is MNHNY and CDR2 SVGAGI (reference sequence). V was pared by 0 bases and J by 0 bases, with 2 bases of the junction left unmatched. Study-wide results and caveats: Researchers sampled only blood; tissue repertoires likely differ.

An approximately 200 ng quantity of DNA, roughly 29,000 T cell genomes, went into the sorted-subset replicate PCRs. Repertoires were generated with immunoSEQ multiplex PCR, while TCRdb's copy carries only in-frame clones and drops some. The sample consists of about 2,200,000 clones, about 93% of them appearing once. The J gene is TRBJ1-2, the V gene TRBV6-6; 9 bases line up with TRBD1. This clonotype was sampled from a young man in good health. Some clones in this sample may be carry-over from other donors' samples. Specimen: naive CD8+ T cells from PBMCs. The CDR3 sequence is CASSYSGQGANYGYTF. In DNA form, the CDR3 reads TGTGCCAGCAGTTACTCGGGACAGGGCGCTAACTATGGCTACACCTTC.